This is a list of T cell receptor beta chains from one sample in a study of cytomegalovirus exposure and HLA in healthy donors. The table came from immunoSEQ multiplex PCR; TCRdb's copy has only in-frame clones and leaves some out. The sample records around 400,000 clones, around 86% being singletons. Sequencing was done on a sample of PBMCs. Receptor source: a woman between 18 and 29 years old in good health and CMV-seronegative. The CDR3 runs from the conserved cysteine through the conserved F or W. Fields, in order: V gene, J gene, clone size, D gene, CDR3 protein, CDR3 DNA. The D gene is left open where the match is weak. The size entry is marked missing in some rows and otherwise reads once, few, many or a size class.

V gene: TRBV27; J gene: TRBJ2-5; clone size: NA; D gene: TRBD2; CDR3 protein: CASRSSGRRETQYF; CDR3 DNA: TGTGCCAGCCGGAGTAGCGGGAGAAGGGAGACCCAGTACTTC
V gene: TRBV2; J gene: TRBJ2-3; clone size: NA; D gene: TRBD2; CDR3 protein: CASSPPAGGASRDTQYF; CDR3 DNA: TGTGCCAGCAGTCCCCCGGCCGGGGGGGCCAGTCGAGATACGCAGTATTTT
V gene: TRBV28; J gene: TRBJ1-2; clone size: once; D gene: TRBD1; CDR3 protein: CASRRTGRLRGYTF; CDR3 DNA: TGTGCCAGCAGAAGGACAGGGAGGCTTCGAGGCTACACCTTC
V gene: TRBV27; J gene: TRBJ2-1; clone size: NA; D gene: TRBD2; CDR3 protein: CASSLTGTSGNEQFF; CDR3 DNA: TGTGCCAGCAGTTTAACCGGGACTAGCGGGAATGAGCAGTTCTTC
V gene: TRBV19; J gene: TRBJ2-3; clone size: NA; D gene: NA; CDR3 protein: CASKREISTDTQYF; CDR3 DNA: TGTGCCAGTAAACGGGAGATAAGCACAGATACGCAGTATTTT
V gene: TRBV30; J gene: TRBJ2-7; clone size: NA; D gene: NA; CDR3 protein: CAWSSAGKTSDEQYF; CDR3 DNA: TGTGCCTGGAGTTCCGCAGGGAAGACAAGTGACGAGCAGTACTTC
V gene: TRBV5-6; J gene: TRBJ2-7; clone size: NA; D gene: NA; CDR3 protein: CASSPYHIYEQYF; CDR3 DNA: TGTGCCAGCAGCCCCTATCATATCTACGAGCAGTACTTC
V gene: TRBV6-1; J gene: TRBJ1-6; clone size: NA; D gene: NA; CDR3 protein: CASSEDREYNSPLHF; CDR3 DNA: TGTGCCAGCAGTGAAGACAGGGAGTATAATTCACCCCTCCACTTT
V gene: TRBV6-1; J gene: TRBJ2-1; clone size: NA; D gene: NA; CDR3 protein: CASSEAGRGDEQFF; CDR3 DNA: TGTGCCAGCAGTGAGGCGGGCCGCGGGGATGAGCAGTTCTTC
V gene: TRBV12-2; J gene: TRBJ2-1; clone size: once; D gene: NA; CDR3 protein: CASRLATDSDEQFF; CDR3 DNA: TGTGCAAGTCGCTTAGCAACGGACTCGGATGAGCAGTTCTTC
V gene: TRBV10-2; J gene: TRBJ2-1; clone size: NA; D gene: NA; CDR3 protein: CASSLKGVTNEQFF; CDR3 DNA: TGCGCCAGCAGCTTGAAGGGGGTAACCAATGAGCAGTTCTTC
V gene: TRBV6-5; J gene: TRBJ1-1; clone size: NA; D gene: NA; CDR3 protein: CASSPTGHPNTEAFF; CDR3 DNA: TGTGCCAGCAGTCCCACGGGACATCCGAACACTGAAGCTTTCTTT
V gene: TRBV7-2; J gene: TRBJ1-2; clone size: NA; D gene: NA; CDR3 protein: CASSNRAGGYTF; CDR3 DNA: TGTGCCAGCAGTAACAGGGCCGGGGGCTACACCTTC
V gene: TRBV11-2; J gene: TRBJ2-7; clone size: NA; D gene: TRBD2; CDR3 protein: CASSPGTSVFYEQYF; CDR3 DNA: TGTGCCAGCAGCCCAGGGACTAGCGTTTTCTACGAGCAGTACTTC
V gene: TRBV28; J gene: TRBJ2-7; clone size: NA; D gene: TRBD2; CDR3 protein: CASTRSGSLGEQYF; CDR3 DNA: TGTGCCAGCACCAGAAGCGGGAGTCTAGGAGAGCAGTACTTC
V gene: TRBV2; J gene: TRBJ1-5; clone size: NA; D gene: TRBD1; CDR3 protein: CASRPGTAVPNQPQHF; CDR3 DNA: TGTGCCAGCAGACCCGGGACAGCTGTCCCGAATCAGCCCCAGCATTTT
V gene: TRBV28; J gene: TRBJ1-4; clone size: NA; D gene: NA; CDR3 protein: CASIRPGHPYEKLFF; CDR3 DNA: TGTGCCAGCATCCGCCCGGGACACCCCTATGAAAAACTGTTTTTT
V gene: TRBV2; J gene: TRBJ1-1; clone size: NA; D gene: TRBD1; CDR3 protein: CASSEAPTGRLTEAFF; CDR3 DNA: TGTGCCAGCAGTGAAGCGCCGACAGGGAGGTTAACTGAAGCTTTCTTT
V gene: TRBV4-2; J gene: TRBJ1-4; clone size: NA; D gene: NA; CDR3 protein: CASSHPQGGTNEKLFF; CDR3 DNA: TGTGCCAGCAGCCACCCCCAGGGAGGGACTAATGAAAAACTGTTTTTT
V gene: TRBV6-5; J gene: TRBJ2-5; clone size: NA; D gene: TRBD2; CDR3 protein: CASNPGGGETQYF; CDR3 DNA: TGTGCCAGCAACCCCGGGGGGGGAGAGACCCAGTACTTC
V gene: TRBV19; J gene: TRBJ2-3; clone size: NA; D gene: TRBD1; CDR3 protein: CASSIGTGTTDTQYF; CDR3 DNA: TGTGCCAGTAGTATAGGGACAGGTACGACAGATACGCAGTATTTT
V gene: TRBV7-9; J gene: TRBJ2-1; clone size: NA; D gene: TRBD2; CDR3 protein: CASSLGRGGLYNEQFF; CDR3 DNA: TGTGCCAGCAGCTTAGGACGCGGGGGTTTATACAATGAGCAGTTCTTC
V gene: TRBV6-4; J gene: TRBJ1-1; clone size: NA; D gene: TRBD1; CDR3 protein: CASSELTGGRTEAFF; CDR3 DNA: TGTGCCAGCAGTGAATTGACAGGGGGCCGCACTGAAGCTTTCTTT
V gene: TRBV4-1; J gene: TRBJ2-1; clone size: NA; D gene: TRBD1; CDR3 protein: CASRLPGTGKYNEQFF; CDR3 DNA: TGCGCCAGCAGACTCCCCGGGACAGGGAAGTACAATGAGCAGTTCTTC
V gene: TRBV19; J gene: TRBJ2-3; clone size: NA; D gene: TRBD2; CDR3 protein: CASSPQTSGGGTQYF; CDR3 DNA: TGTGCCAGTAGTCCTCAGACTAGCGGGGGTGGTACGCAGTATTTT
V gene: TRBV7-9; J gene: TRBJ2-1; clone size: NA; D gene: TRBD2; CDR3 protein: CASSPHSGRDNEQFF; CDR3 DNA: TGTGCCAGCAGCCCGCATAGCGGGAGGGACAATGAGCAGTTCTTC
V gene: TRBV18; J gene: TRBJ1-1; clone size: NA; D gene: NA; CDR3 protein: CASSPSRGWNTEAFF; CDR3 DNA: TGTGCCAGCTCACCTTCAAGGGGTTGGAACACTGAAGCTTTCTTT
V gene: TRBV19; J gene: TRBJ2-5; clone size: NA; D gene: NA; CDR3 protein: CASSIWQQETQYF; CDR3 DNA: TGTGCCAGTAGTATCTGGCAGCAAGAGACCCAGTACTTC
V gene: TRBV1; J gene: TRBJ2-7; clone size: NA; D gene: NA; CDR3 protein: CTSRGNWRSGDEQYF; CDR3 DNA: TGCACCAGCAGGGGGAACTGGCGGAGCGGCGACGAGCAGTACTTC
V gene: TRBV7-2; J gene: TRBJ1-1; clone size: NA; D gene: NA; CDR3 protein: CASRLGGNTEAFF; CDR3 DNA: TGTGCCAGCAGACTAGGGGGGAACACTGAAGCTTTCTTT
V gene: TRBV28; J gene: TRBJ2-3; clone size: NA; D gene: NA; CDR3 protein: CASSSRASDADTQYF; CDR3 DNA: TGTGCCAGCAGTTCGAGGGCCTCGGACGCAGATACGCAGTATTTT
V gene: TRBV5-4; J gene: TRBJ1-1; clone size: NA; D gene: TRBD1; CDR3 protein: CASSLGQGAITEAFF; CDR3 DNA: TGTGCCAGCAGCCTTGGACAGGGGGCAATCACTGAAGCTTTCTTT
V gene: TRBV9; J gene: TRBJ2-7; clone size: NA; D gene: TRBD2; CDR3 protein: CASSIGGAASYEQYF; CDR3 DNA: TGTGCCAGCAGCATCGGGGGGGCAGCCTCCTACGAGCAGTACTTC
V gene: TRBV6-1; J gene: TRBJ2-1; clone size: once; D gene: TRBD2; CDR3 protein: CASSPLEREVNEQFF; CDR3 DNA: TGTGCCAGCAGTCCGTTGGAGCGGGAGGTAAATGAGCAGTTCTTC
V gene: TRBV28; J gene: TRBJ2-2; clone size: NA; D gene: NA; CDR3 protein: CASSFQYPSNTGELFF; CDR3 DNA: TGTGCCAGCAGTTTCCAGTACCCATCGAACACCGGGGAGCTGTTTTTT
V gene: TRBV6-5; J gene: TRBJ2-7; clone size: NA; D gene: NA; CDR3 protein: CASQVPGEQYF; CDR3 DNA: TGTGCCAGCCAAGTCCCGGGGGAGCAGTACTTC
V gene: TRBV5-4; J gene: TRBJ1-1; clone size: NA; D gene: TRBD1; CDR3 protein: CASSLWGRTGGDTEAFF; CDR3 DNA: TGTGCCAGCAGCTTGTGGGGGAGGACAGGGGGCGATACTGAAGCTTTCTTT
V gene: TRBV6-5; J gene: TRBJ1-4; clone size: NA; D gene: NA; CDR3 protein: CASSYEGGPTNEKLFF; CDR3 DNA: TGTGCCAGCAGTTACGAGGGGGGGCCAACTAATGAAAAACTGTTTTTT
V gene: TRBV21-1; J gene: TRBJ1-6; clone size: NA; D gene: NA; CDR3 protein: CASSKIEKRAGARNSPLHF; CDR3 DNA: TGTGCCAGCAGCAAAATCGAGAAGAGGGCGGGGGCGCGGAATTCACCCCTCCACTTT
V gene: TRBV19; J gene: TRBJ2-2; clone size: NA; D gene: TRBD2; CDR3 protein: CASSRGLHEELFF; CDR3 DNA: TGTGCCAGTAGTAGGGGACTACATGAGGAGCTGTTTTTT